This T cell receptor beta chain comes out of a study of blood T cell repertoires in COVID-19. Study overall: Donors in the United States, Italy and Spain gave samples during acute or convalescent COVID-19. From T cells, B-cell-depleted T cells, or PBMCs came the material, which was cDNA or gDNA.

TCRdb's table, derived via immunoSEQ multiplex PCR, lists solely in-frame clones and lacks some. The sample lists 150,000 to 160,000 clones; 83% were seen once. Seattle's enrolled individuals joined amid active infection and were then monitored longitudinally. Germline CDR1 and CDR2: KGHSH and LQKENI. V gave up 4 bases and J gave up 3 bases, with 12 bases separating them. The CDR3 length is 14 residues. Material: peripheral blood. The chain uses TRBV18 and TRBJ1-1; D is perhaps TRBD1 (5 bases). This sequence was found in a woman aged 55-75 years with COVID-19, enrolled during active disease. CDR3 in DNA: TGTGCCAGCTCACTTTCGCCGGGGGACACTGAAGCTTTCTTT. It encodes CASSLSPGDTEAFF.